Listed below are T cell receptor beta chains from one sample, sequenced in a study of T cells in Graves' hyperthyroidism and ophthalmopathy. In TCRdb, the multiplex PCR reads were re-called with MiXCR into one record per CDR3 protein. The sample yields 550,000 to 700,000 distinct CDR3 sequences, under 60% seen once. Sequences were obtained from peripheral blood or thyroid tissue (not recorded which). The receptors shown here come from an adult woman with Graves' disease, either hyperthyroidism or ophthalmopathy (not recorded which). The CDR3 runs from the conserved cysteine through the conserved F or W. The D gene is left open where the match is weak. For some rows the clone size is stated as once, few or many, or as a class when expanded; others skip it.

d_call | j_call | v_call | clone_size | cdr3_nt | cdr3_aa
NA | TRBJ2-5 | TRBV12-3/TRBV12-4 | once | TGTGCCAGCAGTCCCCTGGGGGCAAACCTCGAGACCCAGTACTTC | CASSPLGANLETQYF
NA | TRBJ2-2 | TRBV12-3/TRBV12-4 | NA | TGTGCCAGCAGAAACCCAAGGACTGCGAACACCGGGGAGCTGTTTTTT | CASRNPRTANTGELFF
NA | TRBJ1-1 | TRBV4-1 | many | TGCGCCAGCAGCCAAAAGGCGACTGAAGCTTTCTTT | CASSQKATEAFF
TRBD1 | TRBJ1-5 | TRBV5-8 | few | TGTGCCAGCAGCAGACAGGGTGGAGGGAGAGGAGGCAATCAGCCCCAGCATTTT | CASSRQGGGRGGNQPQHF
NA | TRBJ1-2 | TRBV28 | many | TGTGCCAGCGAGGGGACCGGATATGGCTACACCTTC | CASEGTGYGYTF
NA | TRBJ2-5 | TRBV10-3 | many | TGTGCCATCAGCGAGTACCAAGAGACCCAGTACTTC | CAISEYQETQYF
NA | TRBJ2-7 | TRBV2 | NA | TGTGCCAACTCCCCTCCCCCGGGACGGCCCCTCGAGCAGTACTTC | CANSPPPGRPLEQYF
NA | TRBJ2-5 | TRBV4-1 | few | TGCGCCAGCAGCCGAGGGATACGAGTTGGGTACGGGACCCAGTACTTC | CASSRGIRVGYGTQYF
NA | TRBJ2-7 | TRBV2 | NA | TGTGCTAGAGGGGGAAGCTCCTACGAGCAGTACTTC | CARGGSSYEQYF
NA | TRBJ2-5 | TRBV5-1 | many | TGCGCCAGCAGCAACGGAAGGGCTTCGGGAGAGACCCAGTACTTC | CASSNGRASGETQYF
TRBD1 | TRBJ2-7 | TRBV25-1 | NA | TGTGCCAGCAGTGAACCCGGGACAGGGACTCACGAGCAGTACTTC | CASSEPGTGTHEQYF
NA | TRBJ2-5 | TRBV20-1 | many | TGCAGTGCTACAACAGTGAGGGAGACCCAGTACTTC | CSATTVRETQYF
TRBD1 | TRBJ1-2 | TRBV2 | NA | TGTGCCAGCCACCGGGACAGGGGCGGCTATGGCTACACCTTC | CASHRDRGGYGYTF
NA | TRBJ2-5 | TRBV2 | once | TGTGCCAGCATTAACAACGGGGAGACCCAGTACTTC | CASINNGETQYF
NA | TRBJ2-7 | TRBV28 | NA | TGTGCCAGCAGTTTTGGGGCCGTCTCCTACGAGCAGTACTTC | CASSFGAVSYEQYF
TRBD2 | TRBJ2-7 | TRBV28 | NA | TGTGCCAGCAGTTCCGGGAGGCCCTACGAGCAGTACTTC | CASSSGRPYEQYF
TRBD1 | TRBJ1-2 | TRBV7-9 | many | TGTGCCAGCAGTATCGGGGGGACAGGTCGATATGGCTACACCTTC | CASSIGGTGRYGYTF
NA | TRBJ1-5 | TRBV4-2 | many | TGTGCCAGCAGCCAGCTTGGGCGGAGTCGCAATCAGCCCCAGCATTTT | CASSQLGRSRNQPQHF
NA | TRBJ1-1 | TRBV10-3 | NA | TGTGCCATCAGTGAGGGCGCACCGGGGGGGGATACGACTGAAGCTTTCTTT | CAISEGAPGGDTTEAFF
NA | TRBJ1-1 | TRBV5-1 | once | TGCGCCAGCAGCTTTGGCAGCGGCTCCAACACTGAAGCTTTCTTT | CASSFGSGSNTEAFF
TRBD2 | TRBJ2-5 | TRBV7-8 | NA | TGTGCCAGCAGCCCCCAAGGACTAGCGGGAGCGGAGACCCAGTACTTC | CASSPQGLAGAETQYF
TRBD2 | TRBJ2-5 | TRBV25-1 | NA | TGTGCCAGCAGTGCCCGGCTAGCGGCCAGCCAAGAGACCCAGTACTTC | CASSARLAASQETQYF
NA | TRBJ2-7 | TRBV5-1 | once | TGCGCCAGCAGAGTGAGACAGGGAGGCCCTTACGAGCAGTACTTC | CASRVRQGGPYEQYF
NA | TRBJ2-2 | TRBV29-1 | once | TGCAGCTTGGCGGCGGCAAACACCGGGGAGCTGTTTTTT | CSLAAANTGELFF
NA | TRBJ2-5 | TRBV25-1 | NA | TGTGCCACCGCTCGGACAGCAAAAGAGACCCAGTACTTC | CATARTAKETQYF
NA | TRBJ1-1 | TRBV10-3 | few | TGTGCCATGGGAGAGACCCTTACTGAAGCTTTCTTT | CAMGETLTEAFF
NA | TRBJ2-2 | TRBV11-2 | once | TGTGCTAGCAGCGCTGACTCCGGGGCGAACACCGGGGAGCTGTTTTTT | CASSADSGANTGELFF
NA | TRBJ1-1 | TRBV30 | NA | TGTGCCTGGACCCGGGGAGTGAACACTGAAGCTTTCTTT | CAWTRGVNTEAFF
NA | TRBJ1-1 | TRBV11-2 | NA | TGTGCCAGCAGGGGACGGAGAGACACTGAAGCTTTCTTT | CASRGRRDTEAFF
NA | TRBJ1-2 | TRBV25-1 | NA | TGTGCCAGCAGTGAATGGAGGGAGCTATATGGCTACACCTTC | CASSEWRELYGYTF
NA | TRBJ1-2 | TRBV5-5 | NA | TGTGCCAGCGCCCCCCGCCGGGGAACTCCCTATGGCTACACCTTC | CASAPRRGTPYGYTF
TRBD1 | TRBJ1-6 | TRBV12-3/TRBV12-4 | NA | TGTGCCAGCAGCCCCGCGAGGACAGGTCAGGGACCCCTCCACTTT | CASSPARTGQGPLHF
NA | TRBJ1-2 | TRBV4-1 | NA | TGCGCCAGCAGCCGCCGGCTTACGCGGACCCCCAATTCAGGGGTCTATGGCTACACCTTC | CASSRRLTRTPNSGVYGYTF
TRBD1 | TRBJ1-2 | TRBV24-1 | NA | TGTGTCATCGGACAGGGGGCAGGGTCGGATGGCTACACCTTC | CVIGQGAGSDGYTF
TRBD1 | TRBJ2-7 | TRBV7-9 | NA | TGTGCCAGCACAAAGACAGCACAGGGGGTTCCCTACGAGCAGTACTTC | CASTKTAQGVPYEQYF
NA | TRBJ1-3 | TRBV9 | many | TGTGCCAGCAGCGTAGCTCCGGTCTCTGGAAACACCATATATTTT | CASSVAPVSGNTIYF
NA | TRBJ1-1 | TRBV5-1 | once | TGCGCCAGCACCGTAGTCAGGGCGACTGAAGCTTTCTTT | CASTVVRATEAFF
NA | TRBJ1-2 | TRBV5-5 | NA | TGTGCCAGCAACTCTGTCCGCTATGGCTACACCTTC | CASNSVRYGYTF
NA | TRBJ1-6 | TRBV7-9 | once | TGTGCCAGCAGCCAGTGGAATGAACTTCTGGCCCTCCACTTT | CASSQWNELLALHF
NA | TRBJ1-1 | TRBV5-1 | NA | TGCGCCAGCAGCTCAGACACTGGCCCGCGAGGGTTCTTT | CASSSDTGPRGFF
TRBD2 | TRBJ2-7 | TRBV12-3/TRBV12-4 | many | TGTGCCAGCAGTGGGACTAGCGGGGCCTCTACCTACGAGCAGTACTTC | CASSGTSGASTYEQYF
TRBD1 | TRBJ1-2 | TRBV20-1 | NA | TGCAGTGGAGCGGGGGCAGGGGGTAATTATGGCTACACCTTC | CSGAGAGGNYGYTF
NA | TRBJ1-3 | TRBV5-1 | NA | TGCGCCAGCAGCCCGGGACTAGCGGGAGGAAACACCATATATTTT | CASSPGLAGGNTIYF
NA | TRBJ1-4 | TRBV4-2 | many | TGTGCCAGCAGCCAAGATTGGTCCCAGGGAGAGGAAAAACTGTTTTTT | CASSQDWSQGEEKLFF
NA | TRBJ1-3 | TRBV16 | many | TGTGCCAGCAGCCAATGGACAAGCCCTGGAAACACCATATATTTT | CASSQWTSPGNTIYF
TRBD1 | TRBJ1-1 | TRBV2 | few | TGTGCCAGCAGTGAAGGGGAGACTCTAGCGGGAGGGGGCACCGGGGAGACTTTCTTT | CASSEGETLAGGGTGETFF
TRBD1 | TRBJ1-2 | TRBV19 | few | TGTGCCAGTAGTAGATCGACAGGGGGAAGATATGGCTACACCTTC | CASSRSTGGRYGYTF
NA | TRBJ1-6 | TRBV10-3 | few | TGTGCCATCAGTGAGATCAGCTCCTATAATTCACCCCTCCACTTT | CAISEISSYNSPLHF
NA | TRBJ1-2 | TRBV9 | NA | TGTGCCAGCCGGCGGGTTGACTATGGCTACACCTTC | CASRRVDYGYTF